This T cell receptor beta chain was sequenced in a study of shared clonotypes between healthy human individuals. Trimming shortened V by 2 bases and J by 7 bases, and 3 bases separated the two germline ends. CDR3 size: 10 residues. Germline V CDR1 and CDR2: DFQATT, SNEGSKA (reference sequence). In regard to this clone: The identical CDR3 is also encoded by other nucleotide sequences in the sample.

The naive CD8 subset, CD45RO-negative cells positively selected for CCR7, excluded terminally differentiated effector memory CD45RA+ cells. An assay was performed, and its level was deep. The assay was immunoSEQ multiplex PCR, and TCRdb's table has in-frame clones only and misses some. The profile covers about 1.9 million clones, with just over 90% appearing a single time and approximately 1.6% taken by the ten largest. This clonotype was obtained from a man aged 18 to 30 in good health. Some clones in this sample may be carry-over from other donors' samples. The sequencing input was naive CD8+ T cells from PBMCs. The rearrangement uses TRBV20-1 and TRBJ2-1; unclear D gene. The CDR3 spells CSARSNEQFF. The CDR3 DNA reads as TGCAGTGCTAGATCTAATGAGCAGTTCTTC.